Reported below is one TCR beta chain. Its antigen target is currently unknown. Base qualities are not at hand, and no much larger clone is one base apart. The cohort included some 30 patients with locally advanced or metastatic urothelial carcinoma who were treated at Memorial Sloan Kettering on a trial protocol. Peripheral blood mononuclear cells were collected pretreatment and during treatment, with between 1 and 8 total time points obtained per patient. The Qiagen DNeasy Blood extraction kit was used to purify genomic DNA from total PBMCs and from tumor samples. PBMCs were collected pretreatment and during treatment, and were isolated and stored as previously described. These data are taken from a study of PD-L1 blockade in urothelial cancer (dated by TCRdb to about 2017). Describing the broader study: Therapy was started in the mid-2010s for all patients, and atezolizumab 1,200 mg was administered intravenously every 3 weeks. Twenty-five of 29 patients were males with bladder-origin urothelial cancer, and about 60% of the roughly 29 reported a prior smoking history. Blood samples gave median yields of around 150,000 T cells and over 80,000 unique TCRs, along with a median clonality of roughly 0.08. The study, an exploratory multi-omic analysis, examined somatic, immune and clinical correlates of response to PD-L1 blockade with atezolizumab in urothelial cancer. Blood samples were analyzed at 3 weeks after treatment start (second dose) and at 6 weeks after treatment start. Under ten patients achieved durable clinical benefit and approximately 20 did not. Around 29 patients had pretreatment blood TCR-seq, roughly 24 had at least one posttreatment blood collection, and roughly 24 had tumor TCR-seq. An ECOG performance status of 0 or 1 was recorded for the patients, and 0 to 3 prior chemotherapy regimens had been received by the patients. Pretreatment tumor samples, along with matched peripheral blood collected serially before and after atezolizumab treatment, underwent TCR sequencing. Whole exome sequencing and RNA sequencing of pretreatment tumors were performed alongside TCR sequencing in the same patients. Durable clinical benefit was defined as progression-free survival longer than 6 months, and TCR features were also tested against progression-free and overall survival.

Synthetic TCR analog templates were spiked into each PCR so that absolute template abundance could be estimated from read counts. The immunoSEQ assay used bias-controlled V and J gene primers to amplify TCRbeta CDR3 regions from genomic DNA. Rearranged TCRbeta segments were sequenced at approximately 20X coverage. As for how the authors treated the data: Clustering was used to correct sequencing errors, and CDR3s were annotated against IMGT to assign V, D and J genes. Downstream analyses used only productive TCRbeta rearrangements and left out out-of-frame or stop-codon sequences. Clonality was computed as one minus Shannon entropy normalized by the log of the number of unique productive sequences. Clones differing between time points or between blood and tumor were identified by Fisher's exact test with Benjamini-Hochberg correction at adjusted p below 0.01. The clones in this table, taken by TCRdb from immuneACCESS, are in-frame only. Not every clone is retained; where verified, under half of the shortfall comes from an unresolved V gene, and the cause of the rest is unknown. V, J and clone size are taken as reported in that table, and D and trimming were inferred from the DNA itself. The sample table shows around 100,000 clones, and approximately 85% are seen once. 2% to 3% of the sample is taken by the ten largest.

Paper-wide results and their limitations: Greater expansion of tumor-associated TCR clones in peripheral blood 3 weeks after the start of treatment was observed in patients with durable benefit (n of about 24, p = 0.022). Because of the small sample size (n ≈ 30) and the many exploratory analyses performed, the results are intended to be regarded as hypothesis-generating. Improved progression-free and overall survival was associated with having pretreatment peripheral blood TCR clonality below the median.

The CDR3 holds 16 amino acids from the cysteine to the phenylalanine. Only the CDR3 part of the read is kept: 48 bases, read in frame from the first base. V is reduced by 5 bases and J by 5 bases, leaving a spacing of 21 bases between them. For CDR1 and CDR2, the germline V gene lists SNHLY and FYNNEI. The sample in question was PBMCs, obtained around atezolizumab (anti-PD-L1) treatment. This chain is built from TRBV2 and TRBJ2-5; TRBD2 is perhaps the D gene, given 6 matching bases. The source of this sequence is a man aged 45-65 years with urothelial cancer. CDR3 loop: CASSKRLVEGGETQYF. The nucleotide sequence is TGTGCCAGCAGTAAACGACTAGTTGAAGGCGGGGAGACCCAGTACTTC.